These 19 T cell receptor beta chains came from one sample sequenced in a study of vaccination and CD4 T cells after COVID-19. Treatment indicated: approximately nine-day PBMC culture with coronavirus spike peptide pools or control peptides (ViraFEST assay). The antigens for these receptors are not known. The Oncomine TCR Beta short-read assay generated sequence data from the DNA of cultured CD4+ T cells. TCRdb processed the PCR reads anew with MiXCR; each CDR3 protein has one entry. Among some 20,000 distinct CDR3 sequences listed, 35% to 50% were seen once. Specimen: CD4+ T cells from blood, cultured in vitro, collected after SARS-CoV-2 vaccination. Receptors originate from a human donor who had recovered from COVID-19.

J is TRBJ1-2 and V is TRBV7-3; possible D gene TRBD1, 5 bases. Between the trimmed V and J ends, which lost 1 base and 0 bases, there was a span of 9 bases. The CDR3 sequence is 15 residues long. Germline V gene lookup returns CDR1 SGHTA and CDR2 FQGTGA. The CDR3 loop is CASSLSPGSNYGYTF. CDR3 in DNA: TGTGCCAGCAGCTTAAGTCCAGGGTCTAACTATGGCTACACCTTC.

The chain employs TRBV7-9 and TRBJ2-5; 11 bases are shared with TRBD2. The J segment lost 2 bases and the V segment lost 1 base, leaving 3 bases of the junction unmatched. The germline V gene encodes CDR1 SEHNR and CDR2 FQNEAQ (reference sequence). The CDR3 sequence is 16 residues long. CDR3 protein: CASSLGLAGPQETQYF. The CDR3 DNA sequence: TGTGCCAGCAGCTTAGGACTAGCGGGGCCTCAAGAGACCCAGTACTTC.

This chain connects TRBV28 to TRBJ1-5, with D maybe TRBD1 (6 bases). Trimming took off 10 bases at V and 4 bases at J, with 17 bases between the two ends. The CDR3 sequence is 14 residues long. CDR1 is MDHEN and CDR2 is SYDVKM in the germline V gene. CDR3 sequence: CATQRVGGNQPQHF. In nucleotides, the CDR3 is TGTGCCACACAGAGGGTAGGGGGTAATCAGCCCCAGCATTTT.

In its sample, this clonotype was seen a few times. In nucleotides, the CDR3 is TGTGCCAGCAGATATCAGACAGGGGGGGGCTACACCTTC. Translating gives CASRYQTGGGYTF. The chain employs TRBV27 and TRBJ1-2; 9 bases line up with TRBD1. Germline V gives CDR1 MNHEY, CDR2 SMNVEV (reference sequence). This CDR3 is built from 13 residues. The junction had 7 bases not matched to a gene; V was cut back by 6 bases and J by 8 bases.

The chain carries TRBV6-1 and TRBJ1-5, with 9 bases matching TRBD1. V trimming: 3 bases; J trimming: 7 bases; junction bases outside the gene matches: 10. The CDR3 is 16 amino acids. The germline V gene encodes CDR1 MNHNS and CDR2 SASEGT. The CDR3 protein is CASSDLSRGTGQPQHF. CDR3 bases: TGTGCCAGCAGTGATCTTTCTAGGGGGACAGGGCAGCCCCAGCATTTT.

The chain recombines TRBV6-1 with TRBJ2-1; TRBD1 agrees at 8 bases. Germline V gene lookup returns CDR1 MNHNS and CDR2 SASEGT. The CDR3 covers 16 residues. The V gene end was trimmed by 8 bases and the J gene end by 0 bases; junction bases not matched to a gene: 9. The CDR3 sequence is CASAPTGASSYNEQFF. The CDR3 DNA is TGTGCCAGCGCACCGACAGGGGCTAGCTCCTACAATGAGCAGTTCTTC.

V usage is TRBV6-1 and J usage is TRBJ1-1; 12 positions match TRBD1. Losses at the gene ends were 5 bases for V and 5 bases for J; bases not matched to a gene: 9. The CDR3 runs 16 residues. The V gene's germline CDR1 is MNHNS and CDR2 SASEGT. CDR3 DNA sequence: TGTGCCAGCAGTACCTGGGGGACAGGGGGCGCGACTGAAGCTTTCTTT. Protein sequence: CASSTWGTGGATEAFF.

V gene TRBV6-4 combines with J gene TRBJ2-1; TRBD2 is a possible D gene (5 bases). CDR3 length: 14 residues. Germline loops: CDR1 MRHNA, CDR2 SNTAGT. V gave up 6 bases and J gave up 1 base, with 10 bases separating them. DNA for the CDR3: TGTGCCAGCAGGGAATCGGGATCCTACAATGAGCAGTTCTTC. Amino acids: CASRESGSYNEQFF.

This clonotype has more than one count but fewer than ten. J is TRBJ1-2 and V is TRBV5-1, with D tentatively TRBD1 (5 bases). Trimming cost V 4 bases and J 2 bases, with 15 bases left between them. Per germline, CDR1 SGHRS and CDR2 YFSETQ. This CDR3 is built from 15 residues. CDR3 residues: CASSLGQASNYGYTF. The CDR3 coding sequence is TGCGCCAGCAGCCTTGGACAAGCCAGCAACTATGGCTACACCTTC.

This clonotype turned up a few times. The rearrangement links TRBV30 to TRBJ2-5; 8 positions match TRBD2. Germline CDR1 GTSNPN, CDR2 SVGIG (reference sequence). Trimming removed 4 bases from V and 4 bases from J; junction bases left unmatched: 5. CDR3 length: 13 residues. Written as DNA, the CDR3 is TGTGCCTGGAAGGTAGCGGGGTTAGAGACCCAGTACTTC. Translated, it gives CAWKVAGLETQYF.

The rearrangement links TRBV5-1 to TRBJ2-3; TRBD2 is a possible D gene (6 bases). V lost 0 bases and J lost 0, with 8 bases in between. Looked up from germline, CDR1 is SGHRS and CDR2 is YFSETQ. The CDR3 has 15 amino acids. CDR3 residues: CASSLVGLSTDTQYF. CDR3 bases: TGCGCCAGCAGCTTGGTGGGACTGAGCACAGATACGCAGTATTTT. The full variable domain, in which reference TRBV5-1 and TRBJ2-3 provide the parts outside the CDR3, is KAGVTQTPRYLIKTRGQQVTLSCSPISGHRSVSWYQQTPGQGLQFLFEYFSETQRNKGNFPGRFSGRQFSNSRSEMNVSTLELGDSALYLCASSLVGLSTDTQYFGPGTRLTVL.

CDR3 sequence (DNA): TGCAGTGCTAGAGGAACAAACTCTGGAAACACCATATATTTT. Translation gives CSARGTNSGNTIYF. The rearrangement joins TRBV20-1 to TRBJ1-3; D is ambiguous. This CDR3 spans 14 amino acids. The ends were cut back, 1 base at V and 0 bases at J, with 7 bases in the middle. CDR1 and CDR2 from the germline V gene are DFQATT and SNEGSKA (reference sequence).

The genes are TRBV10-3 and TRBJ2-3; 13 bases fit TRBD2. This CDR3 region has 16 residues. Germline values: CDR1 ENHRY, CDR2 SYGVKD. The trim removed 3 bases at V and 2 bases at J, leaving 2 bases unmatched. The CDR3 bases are TGTGCCATCAGTGACACTAGCGGGAGGGCCACAGATACGCAGTATTTT. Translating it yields CAISDTSGRATDTQYF.

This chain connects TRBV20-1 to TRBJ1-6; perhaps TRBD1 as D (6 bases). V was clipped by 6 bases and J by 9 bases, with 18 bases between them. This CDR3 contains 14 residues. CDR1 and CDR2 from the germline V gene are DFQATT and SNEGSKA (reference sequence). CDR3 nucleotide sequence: TGCAGTGCCGATCGGGACAATATTGTTTCACCCCTCCACTTT. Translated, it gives CSADRDNIVSPLHF.

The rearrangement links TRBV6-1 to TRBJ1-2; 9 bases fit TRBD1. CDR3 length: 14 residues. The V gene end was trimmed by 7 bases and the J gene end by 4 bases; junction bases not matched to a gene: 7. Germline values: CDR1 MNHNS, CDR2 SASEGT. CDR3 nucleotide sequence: TGTGCCAGCACCCAGGACAGGGGCGCCTATGGCTACACCTTC. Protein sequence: CASTQDRGAYGYTF.

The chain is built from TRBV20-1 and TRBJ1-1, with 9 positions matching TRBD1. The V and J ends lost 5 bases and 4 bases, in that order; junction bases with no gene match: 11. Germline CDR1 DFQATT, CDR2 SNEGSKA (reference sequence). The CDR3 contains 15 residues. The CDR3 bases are TGCAGTGCTGGAAAGACAGGGGGGTGGTTCACTGAAGCTTTCTTT. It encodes CSAGKTGGWFTEAFF.

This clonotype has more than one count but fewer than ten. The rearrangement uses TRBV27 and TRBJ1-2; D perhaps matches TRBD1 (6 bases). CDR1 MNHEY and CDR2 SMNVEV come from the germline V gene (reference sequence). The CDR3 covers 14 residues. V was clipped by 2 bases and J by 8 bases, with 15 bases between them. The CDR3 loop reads CASSLRFAGVGYTF. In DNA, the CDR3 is TGTGCCAGCAGTTTAAGGTTTGCAGGGGTCGGCTACACCTTC.

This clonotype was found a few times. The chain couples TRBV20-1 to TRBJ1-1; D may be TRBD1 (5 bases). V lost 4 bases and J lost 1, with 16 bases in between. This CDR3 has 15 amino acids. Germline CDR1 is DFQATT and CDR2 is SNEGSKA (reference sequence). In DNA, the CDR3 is TGCAGTGCTAATTCAATAAAGACAGAGAACACTGAAGCTTTCTTT. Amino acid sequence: CSANSIKTENTEAFF.

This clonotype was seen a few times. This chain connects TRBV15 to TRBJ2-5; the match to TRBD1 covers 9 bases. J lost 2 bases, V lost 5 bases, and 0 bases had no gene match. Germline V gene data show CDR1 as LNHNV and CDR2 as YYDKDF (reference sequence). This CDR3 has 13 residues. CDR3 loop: CATSGTGQETQYF. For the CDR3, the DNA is TGTGCCACCAGCGGGACAGGGCAAGAGACCCAGTACTTC.